This entry concerns a single T cell receptor (beta chain). This entry belongs to a study of control samples from healthy donors and cancer patients. Sequencing used immunoSEQ multiplex PCR; TCRdb keeps in-frame clones, though not all of them. The table lists 150,000 to 200,000 clones, around nine tenths of them singletons. Germline V gene sequence: CDR1 LGHNA, CDR2 YNFKEQ. With 2 bases removed from V and 3 bases from J, the gap between germline ends came to 11 bases. This CDR3 comprises 15 residues. The chain uses TRBV4-2 and TRBJ1-5; D is uncertain. The source of this sequence is a woman in her 30s in good health. Sequenced material: blood. The CDR3 loop is CASSQRWRDNQPQHF. The CDR3 DNA is TGTGCCAGCAGCCAACGTTGGAGGGACAATCAGCCCCAGCATTTT.